The 11 T cell receptor beta chains in this list originate from one sample, sequenced in a study of Ad26.COV2.S vaccination and SARS-CoV-2 variants. TCRdb keeps only in-frame clones here, not all; method: immunoSEQ multiplex PCR. In the table there are 350,000 to 450,000 clones, around 86% of which are singletons. Noted treatment: 19 received Ad26.COV2.S at low or high dose, single or two shots; a few received placebo; per-sample allocation not given. Sampling was done on day 63 after the first vaccine or placebo injection. The material sequenced was peripheral blood, taken in a trial of Ad26.COV2.S vaccine versus placebo. The receptors were gathered from a person between 18 and 59 years old who received the Ad26.COV2.S COVID-19 vaccine or a placebo.

This sequence joins TRBV12-3 or TRBV12-4 and TRBJ1-2; D is unresolved. V lost 3 bases and J lost 4, with 9 bases in between. The CDR3 contains 13 residues. The CDR3 sequence is CASSLINSYGYTF. As DNA, the CDR3 is TGTGCCAGCAGTTTGATAAACTCCTATGGCTACACCTTC.

This clone was recorded a few times. The chain combines TRBV7-3 with TRBJ2-3; no clear D. The CDR3 totals 15 residues. Germline lookup yields CDR1 SGHTA and CDR2 FQGTGA. Trimming took 2 bases from V and 0 from J, leaving 9 bases between them. The CDR3 sequence is CASSLGHASTDTQYF. The CDR3, as DNA: TGTGCCAGCAGCTTAGGGCATGCTAGCACAGATACGCAGTATTTT.

The rearrangement uses TRBV7-2 and TRBJ1-1; D unclear. The germline gives CDR1 SGHTA, CDR2 FQGNSA. With 3 bases removed from V and 1 base from J, the gap between germline ends came to 3 bases. The CDR3 extends over 12 amino acids. CDR3 coding DNA: TGTGCCAGCAGCTTTGGGAACACTGAAGCTTTCTTT. It encodes CASSFGNTEAFF.

The V gene is TRBV5-5, the J gene TRBJ2-3; the match to TRBD1 covers 10 bases. Germline CDR1 SGHKS, CDR2 YYEKEE (reference sequence). The length of the CDR3 is 16 residues. The junction had 8 bases not matched to a gene; V was cut back by 4 bases and J by 3 bases. CDR3 loop: CASSMPGQGTTDTQYF. DNA of the CDR3: TGTGCCAGCAGCATGCCGGGACAGGGGACGACAGATACGCAGTATTTT.

This clone appeared a few times. This chain connects TRBV11-2 to TRBJ1-2; perhaps TRBD1 as D (5 bases). Trimming pared 4 bases from V and 7 bases from J, leaving 16 bases between. There are 14 residues in the CDR3. Germline CDR1 is SGHAT and CDR2 is FQNNGV. The CDR3 here is CASSSLGQGSGYTF. The CDR3 DNA reads TGTGCCAGCAGCTCCCTCGGGCAGGGTTCTGGCTACACCTTC.

The chain has TRBV10-3 and TRBJ2-2; D might be TRBD1 or TRBD2, each matching 5 bases. This CDR3 is 13 amino acids long. Trimming took 8 bases from V and 3 from J, leaving 10 bases between them. The germline V gene has CDR1 ENHRY and CDR2 SYGVKD. The CDR3 DNA follows: TGTGCCATCCGGGACGGATACACCGGGGAGCTGTTTTTT. Its translation is CAIRDGYTGELFF.

This chain joins TRBV4-2 and TRBJ1-5; D might be TRBD1 (5 bases). Trimming shortened V by 0 bases and J by 2 bases, and 8 bases separated the two germline ends. This CDR3 comprises 15 residues. CDR1 is LGHNA and CDR2 is YNFKEQ in the germline V gene. The DNA for the CDR3 is TGTGCCAGCAGCCAAGACAGGGCCGGCAATCAGCCCCAGCATTTT. This gives the protein CASSQDRAGNQPQHF.

The V and J genes are TRBV14 and TRBJ2-2; 7 nucleotides agree with TRBD2. There are 14 residues in the CDR3. The trim removed 0 bases at V and 6 bases at J, leaving 1 base unmatched. The germline V gene encodes CDR1 SGHDN and CDR2 FVKESK. For the CDR3, the DNA is TGTGCCAGCAGCCAAGAAGGGAGGGCCGGGGAGCTGTTTTTT. This sequence encodes CASSQEGRAGELFF.

The CDR3 protein is CASSFNRDRGLNTEAFF. The CDR3 DNA sequence: TGCGCCAGCAGCTTCAACCGGGACAGGGGTTTGAACACTGAAGCTTTCTTT. The chain links TRBV5-1 to TRBJ1-1; 10 bases are a match to TRBD1. The V segment lost 2 bases and the J segment 0 bases; nucleotides outside the gene matches: 7. The germline gives CDR1 SGHRS, CDR2 YFSETQ. This CDR3 contains 17 residues.

The rearrangement uses TRBV25-1 and TRBJ1-1; D ambiguous. CDR1 is MGHDK and CDR2 is SYGVNS in the germline V gene. CDR3 length: 12 amino acids. Trimming stripped 0 bases from V and 8 bases from J, with 7 bases between. The CDR3 nucleotides are TGTGCCAGCAGTGAATACGGGTTGGAAGCTTTCTTT. Residues: CASSEYGLEAFF.

The CDR3 loop reads CASSYPGLGNEQYF. As DNA, the CDR3 is TGTGCCAGCAGTTACCCGGGACTGGGCAACGAGCAGTACTTC. The rearrangement links TRBV6-5 to TRBJ2-7; a weak D match, TRBD2 (6 bases). This CDR3 has 14 amino acids. V was cut by 2 bases and J by 5 bases, with 13 bases left in between. The germline V gene has CDR1 MNHEY and CDR2 SVGAGI.